This T cell receptor beta chain was documented in a study of cytomegalovirus exposure and HLA in healthy donors. The PCR ran on 60 Vbeta and 13 Jbeta primers. Clones were sequenced by immunoSEQ multiplex PCR, and TCRdb holds only the in-frame ones, with some missing. Among more than 100,000 clones, roughly four fifths were seen once, and the ten largest hold about 1.7%. The source material was PBMCs. The clonotype comes from a female donor in good health and CMV-seropositive.

The CDR3 here is CASSESGHFQETQYF. The CDR3 DNA follows: TGCGCCAGCAGTGAGTCGGGACATTTCCAAGAGACCCAGTACTTC. V usage is TRBV10-2 and J usage is TRBJ2-5; D may be TRBD1 (6 bases). CDR1 and CDR2 (germline): WSHSY, SAAADI. Trimming cost V 0 bases and J 1 base, with 9 bases left between them. The CDR3 is made up of 15 amino acids.